This T cell receptor (beta chain) is drawn from a study of cytomegalovirus exposure and HLA in healthy donors. Study observations and caveats: Usually a TCR sequence was rare, but some public TCRs were found in many donors. TCR beta V segments were, for the most part, productive about 87% or about 30% of the time in an earlier analysis. There were a few CMV-associated chains whose specificity for CMV antigens was confirmed in vitro. TCR beta V- and J-gene trimming was later associated with a missense DCLRE1C variant.

Of note for this clone: Antigen unknown.

The V segment lost 6 bases and the J segment 2 bases; nucleotides outside the gene matches: 8. In germline, CDR1 is LNHDA, CDR2 SQIVND (reference sequence). This CDR3 is built from 15 residues. Researchers ran the PCR with 60 Vbeta and 13 Jbeta primers. Here immunoSEQ multiplex PCR was the method, and the copy in TCRdb shows in-frame clones only, minus some. The sample consists of approximately 180,000 clones, 79% of them appearing once. The specimen was PBMCs. The rearrangement links TRBV19 to TRBJ2-7, with 9 positions matching TRBD2. The TCR originated in a woman between 50 and 59 years old in good health and CMV-seronegative. DNA of the CDR3: TGTGCCAGTAGAGGGAGGCTAGCGGGGACCTACGAGCAGTACTTC. Amino acid sequence: CASRGRLAGTYEQYF.